Following are 21 T cell receptor beta chains from one sample sequenced in a study of blood T cell repertoires in COVID-19. Generated by immunoSEQ multiplex PCR, the TCRdb table keeps only in-frame clones and is missing some. The sample lists approximately 300,000 clones, about nine tenths seen once, with more than 9% in the top ten. The sample comprised PBMCs or T cells enriched from blood (not recorded which). The receptors come from a woman aged 18-29 years who had recovered from COVID-19.

The chain couples TRBV2 to TRBJ2-1; D perhaps matches TRBD2 (6 bases). V was trimmed by 8 bases and J by 0 bases, leaving 8 bases between them. The CDR3 runs 13 residues. CDR1 is SNHLY, CDR2 FYNNEI, per germline. In DNA, the CDR3 is TGTGCCAGCCGGGACTCCTCCTACAATGAGCAGTTCTTC. Translated: CASRDSSYNEQFF.

The chain employs TRBV13 and TRBJ2-3, with D perhaps TRBD2 (5 bases). The CDR3 contains 14 residues. With 3 bases removed from V and 6 bases from J, the gap between germline ends came to 13 bases. The germline CDR1 and CDR2 sequences are PRHDT and FYEKMQ (reference sequence). In DNA, the CDR3 is TGTGCCAGCAGCTTGGGAATTACGGGGGATACGCAGTATTTT. Translated: CASSLGITGDTQYF.

The count of this clone is one. V gene TRBV28 combines with J gene TRBJ2-3, with TRBD2 as a possible D gene (5 bases). This CDR3 has 13 residues. Trimming took 3 bases from V and 5 from J, leaving 9 bases between them. Germline V gene sequence: CDR1 MDHEN, CDR2 SYDVKM. The CDR3 region has the DNA TGTGCCAGCAGTTTCCTTGGGAGAGATACGCAGTATTTT. Translated: CASSFLGRDTQYF.

The rearrangement links TRBV6-1 to TRBJ2-4, with 8 bases identical to TRBD1. The trim removed 2 bases at V and 5 bases at J, leaving 5 bases unmatched. The germline V gene encodes CDR1 MNHNS and CDR2 SASEGT. The length of the CDR3 is 15 residues. Written as DNA, the CDR3 is TGTGCCAGCAGTGAATACGGGACAGGTCAAAACATTCAGTACTTC. Its translation is CASSEYGTGQNIQYF.

CDR3 residues: CASSPNRGGSYEQYF. DNA for the CDR3: TGCGCCAGCAGCCCTAACCGCGGGGGATCCTACGAGCAGTACTTC. V and J are TRBV4-1 and TRBJ2-7, with 7 nucleotides matching TRBD2. The J segment lost 1 base and the V segment lost 4 bases, leaving 7 bases of the junction unmatched. The CDR3 contains 15 residues. Germline values: CDR1 MGHRA, CDR2 YSYEKL.

This clone was counted between two and nine times. This chain links TRBV28 with TRBJ1-2; 9 bases match TRBD1. The junction had 9 bases not matched to a gene; V was cut back by 7 bases and J by 6 bases. CDR3 length equals 14 residues. Germline CDR1 MDHEN, CDR2 SYDVKM. CDR3 DNA sequence: TGTGCCAGCACCCCTGGACAGGGGTCGGATGGCTACACCTTC. This encodes CASTPGQGSDGYTF.

This clone appeared once. This sequence joins TRBV4-1 and TRBJ1-2; D uncertain. V was trimmed by 4 bases and J by 0 bases, leaving 18 bases between them. The CDR3 sequence is 17 residues long. From germline, CDR1 is MGHRA and CDR2 YSYEKL. The CDR3 DNA reads TGCGCCAGCAGCCCGGACGGACTCGTTTTTCCTAACTATGGCTACACCTTC. Amino acids: CASSPDGLVFPNYGYTF.

This clone was observed a handful of times. The chain couples TRBV5-1 to TRBJ2-2, with D perhaps TRBD1 (6 bases). Per the germline V gene, CDR1 is SGHRS and CDR2 is YFSETQ. The CDR3 runs 17 residues. V lost 0 bases to trimming and J lost 2 bases, with 14 bases between them. The CDR3 bases are TGCGCCAGCAGCTTGGCCGAGAGGACAGATAACACCGGGGAGCTGTTTTTT. Protein product: CASSLAERTDNTGELFF.

This clone was detected only once. The chain combines TRBV10-3 with TRBJ2-1; 13 bases fit TRBD2. The CDR3 loop spans 13 amino acids. Germline CDR1 and CDR2: ENHRY and SYGVKD. With V trimmed by 10 bases and J by 6 bases, 3 bases remained unmatched. The CDR3 coding sequence is TGTGCCAGGACTAGCGGGAGAAGCAATGAGCAGTTCTTC. This encodes CARTSGRSNEQFF.

The chain employs TRBV3-1 (or the pseudogene TRBV3-2) and TRBJ1-2; TRBD1 matches at 8 bases. Germline lookup yields CDR1 LGHDT and CDR2 YNNKEL (reference sequence). Trimming cost V 5 bases and J 6 bases; bases outside gene matches: 5. The CDR3 totals 13 residues. CDR3 coding DNA: TGTGCCAGCAGCGCGGGACAGGCCAATGGCTACACCTTC. It is translated as CASSAGQANGYTF.

The chain recombines TRBV9 with TRBJ1-4, with D maybe TRBD1 (6 bases). This CDR3 has 16 residues. Germline values: CDR1 SGDLS, CDR2 YYNGEE. V was trimmed by 0 bases and J by 5 bases, leaving 14 bases between them. In DNA, the CDR3 is TGTGCCAGCAGCGTAGGGGGCACAGGGACGAATGAAAAACTGTTTTTT. It is translated as CASSVGGTGTNEKLFF.

This chain uses TRBV6-6 with TRBJ2-4; a possible D gene is TRBD2 (6 bases). CDR1 and CDR2 (germline): MNHNY, SVGAGI (reference sequence). This CDR3 comprises 13 residues. Trimming pared 6 bases from V and 4 bases from J, leaving 10 bases between. The CDR3 DNA reads TGTGCCAGCAGCCCGGGAGATAAAAACATTCAGTACTTC. Encoded protein: CASSPGDKNIQYF.

The chain carries TRBV28 and TRBJ1-4; D is perhaps TRBD1 (5 bases). This CDR3 is 15 amino acids long. Germline V gene data show CDR1 as MDHEN and CDR2 as SYDVKM. Trimming shortened V by 6 bases and J by 2 bases, and 13 bases separated the two germline ends. The CDR3 region is CASSSGGATNEKLFF. The CDR3 nucleotides read TGTGCCAGCAGCTCCGGGGGTGCGACTAATGAAAAACTGTTTTTT.

The CDR3 reads CASSYWGDSYEQYF. The CDR3 bases are TGTGCCAGCAGTTACTGGGGAGACTCCTACGAGCAGTACTTC. This chain uses TRBV6-5 with TRBJ2-7, with TRBD2 as a possible D gene (5 bases). There are 14 residues in the CDR3. Germline V CDR1 and CDR2: MNHEY, SVGAGI. Trimming took 1 base from V and 0 from J, leaving 7 bases between them.

Sample share makes this clone medium-sized (0.01 to 0.1%). The chain links TRBV21-1 to TRBJ2-1; TRBD1 reflects the table's D call only, with no check against the DNA. TRBV21-1 corresponds to a pseudogene. CDR3 length: 14 amino acids. DNA for the CDR3: TGTGCCAGCAGGAAACCCGAACAAATCAATGAGCAGTTCTTC. Its translation is CASRKPEQINEQFF.

V and J are TRBV11-2 and TRBJ2-6; D may be TRBD1 (6 bases). Trimming left V 6 bases short and J 0 bases short, with 21 bases between. CDR3 length: 19 amino acids. Germline assignment: CDR1 SGHAT and CDR2 FQNNGV. CDR3 DNA: TGTGCCAGCAGGTCTCGCAGGGGCTGGTCCGGCTCTGGGGCCAACGTCCTGACTTTC. This sequence encodes CASRSRRGWSGSGANVLTF.

In its sample, this clone was seen a few times. This sequence joins TRBV5-3 and TRBJ1-4; D not resolved. TRBV5-3 is an ORF, with its function uncertain. The CDR3 runs 19 residues. The V gene lost 4 bases and the J gene lost 0 bases, with 22 bases spanning the gap. The CDR3 loop is CARSPQTAVEGPTNEKLFF. CDR3 nucleotides: TGTGCCAGAAGCCCGCAAACGGCCGTTGAGGGCCCAACTAATGAAAAACTGTTTTTT.

The chain has TRBV27 and TRBJ1-1; D possibly corresponds to TRBD1 (6 bases). Trimming left V 6 bases short and J 10 bases short, with 18 bases between. Germline values: CDR1 MNHEY, CDR2 SMNVEV (reference sequence). The CDR3 covers 13 residues. This CDR3 reads CASSSGGGTGAFF. The CDR3 DNA reads as TGTGCCAGCAGCTCTGGGGGGGGCACCGGAGCTTTCTTT.

The chain combines TRBV5-1 with TRBJ2-5, with D unresolved. Trimming cost V 1 base and J 0 bases, with 34 bases left between them. The CDR3 sequence is 23 residues long. Germline assignment: CDR1 SGHRS and CDR2 YFSETQ. The chain's CDR3 is CASSLNPPSGPVGVRTYQETQYF. In nucleotides, the CDR3 is TGCGCCAGCAGCTTGAACCCTCCGTCAGGCCCTGTCGGTGTCCGAACTTACCAAGAGACCCAGTACTTC.

This clone was found a few times. The gene calls are TRBV12-3 or TRBV12-4 and TRBJ1-1; D might be TRBD1 (5 bases). CDR3 length: 13 residues. Deletions cut 8 bases from V and 0 bases from J, with 10 bases between. DNA of the CDR3: TGTGCCAGCGGGGGGGGAATGAACACTGAAGCTTTCTTT. This sequence encodes CASGGGMNTEAFF.

This chain uses TRBV29-1 with TRBJ2-1; 7 bases are a match to TRBD2. Germline lookup yields CDR1 SQVTM and CDR2 ANQGSEA. This CDR3 spans 13 amino acids. The V gene end was trimmed by 6 bases and the J gene end by 4 bases; junction bases not matched to a gene: 6. The CDR3 nucleotides are TGCAGCGTGGCGGGAGCGCTATACAATGAGCAGTTCTTC. This sequence encodes CSVAGALYNEQFF.